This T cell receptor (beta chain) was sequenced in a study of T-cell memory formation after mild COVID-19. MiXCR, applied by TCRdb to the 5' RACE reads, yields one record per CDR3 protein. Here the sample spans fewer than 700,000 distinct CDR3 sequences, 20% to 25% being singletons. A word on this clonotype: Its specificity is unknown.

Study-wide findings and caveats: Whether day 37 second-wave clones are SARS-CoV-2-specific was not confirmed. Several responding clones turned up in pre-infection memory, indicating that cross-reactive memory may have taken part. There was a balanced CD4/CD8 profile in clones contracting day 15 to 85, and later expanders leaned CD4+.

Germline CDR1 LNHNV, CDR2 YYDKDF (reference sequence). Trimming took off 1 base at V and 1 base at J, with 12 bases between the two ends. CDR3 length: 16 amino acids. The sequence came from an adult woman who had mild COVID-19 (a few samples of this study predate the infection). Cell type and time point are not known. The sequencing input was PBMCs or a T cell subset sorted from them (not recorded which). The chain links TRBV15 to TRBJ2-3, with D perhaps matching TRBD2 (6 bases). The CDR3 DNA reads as TGTGCCACCAGCAGAGGGGCGGGACCAGGCACAGATACGCAGTATTTT. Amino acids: CATSRGAGPGTDTQYF.